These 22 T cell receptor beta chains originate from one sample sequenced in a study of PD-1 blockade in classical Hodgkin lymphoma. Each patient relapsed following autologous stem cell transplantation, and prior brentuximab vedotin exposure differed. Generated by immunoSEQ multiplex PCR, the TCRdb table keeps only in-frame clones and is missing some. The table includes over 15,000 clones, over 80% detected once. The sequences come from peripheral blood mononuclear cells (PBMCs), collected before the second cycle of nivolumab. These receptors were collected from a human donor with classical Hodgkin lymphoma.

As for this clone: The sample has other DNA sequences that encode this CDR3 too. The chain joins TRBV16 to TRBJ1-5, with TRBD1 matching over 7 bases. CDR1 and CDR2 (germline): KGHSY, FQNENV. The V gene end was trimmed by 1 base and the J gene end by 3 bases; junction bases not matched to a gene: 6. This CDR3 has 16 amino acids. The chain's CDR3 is CASSQLRQGSNQPQHF. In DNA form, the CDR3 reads TGTGCCAGCAGCCAATTGAGACAGGGATCCAATCAGCCCCAGCATTTT.

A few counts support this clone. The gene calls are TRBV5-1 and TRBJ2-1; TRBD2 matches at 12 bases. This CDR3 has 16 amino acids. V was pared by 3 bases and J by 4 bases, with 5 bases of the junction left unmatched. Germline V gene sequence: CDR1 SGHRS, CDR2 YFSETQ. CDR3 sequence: CASSSGLAGIYNEQFF. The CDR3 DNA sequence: TGCGCCAGCAGCTCTGGACTAGCGGGGATATACAATGAGCAGTTCTTC. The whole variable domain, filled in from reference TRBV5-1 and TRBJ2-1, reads KAGVTQTPRYLIKTRGQQVTLSCSPISGHRSVSWYQQTPGQGLQFLFEYFSETQRNKGNFPGRFSGRQFSNSRSEMNVSTLELGDSALYLCASSSGLAGIYNEQFFGPGTRLTVL.

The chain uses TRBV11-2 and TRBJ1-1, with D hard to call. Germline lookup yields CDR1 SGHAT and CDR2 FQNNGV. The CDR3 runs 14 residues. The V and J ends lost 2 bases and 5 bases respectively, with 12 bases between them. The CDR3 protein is CASSLLAGRTEAFF. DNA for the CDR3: TGTGCCAGCAGCTTACTGGCGGGGAGGACTGAAGCTTTCTTT.

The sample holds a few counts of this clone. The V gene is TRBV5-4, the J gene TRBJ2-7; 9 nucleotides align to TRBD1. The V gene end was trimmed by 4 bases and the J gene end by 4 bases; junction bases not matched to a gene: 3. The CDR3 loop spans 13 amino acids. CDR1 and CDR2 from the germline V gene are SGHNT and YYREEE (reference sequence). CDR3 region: CASSQGTGYEQYF. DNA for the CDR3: TGTGCCAGCAGCCAAGGGACAGGGTACGAGCAGTACTTC.

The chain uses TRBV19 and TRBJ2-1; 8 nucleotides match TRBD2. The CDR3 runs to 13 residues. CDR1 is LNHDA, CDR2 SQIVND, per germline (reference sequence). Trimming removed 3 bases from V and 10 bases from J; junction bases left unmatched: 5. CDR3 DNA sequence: TGTGCCAGTAGTATGACGGCGGGAGGCGAGCAGTTCTTC. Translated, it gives CASSMTAGGEQFF.

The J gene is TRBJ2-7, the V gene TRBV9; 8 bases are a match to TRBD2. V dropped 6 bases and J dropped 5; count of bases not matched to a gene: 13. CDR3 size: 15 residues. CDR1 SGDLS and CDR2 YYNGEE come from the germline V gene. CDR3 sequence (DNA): TGTGCCAGCACCCCGACCGGGACTAGTGTCGACGAGCAGTACTTC. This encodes CASTPTGTSVDEQYF.

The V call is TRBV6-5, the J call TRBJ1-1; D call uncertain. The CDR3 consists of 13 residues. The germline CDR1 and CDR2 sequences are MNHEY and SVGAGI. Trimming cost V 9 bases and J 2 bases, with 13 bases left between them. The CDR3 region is CASEKGANTEAFF. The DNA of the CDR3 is TGTGCCAGTGAGAAGGGAGCTAACACTGAAGCTTTCTTT.

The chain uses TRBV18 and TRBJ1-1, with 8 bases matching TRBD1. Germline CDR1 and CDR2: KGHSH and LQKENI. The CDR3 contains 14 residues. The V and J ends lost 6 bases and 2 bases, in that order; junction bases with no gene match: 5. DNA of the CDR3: TGTGCCAGCTCGCCGACAGGGGAAAACACTGAAGCTTTCTTT. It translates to CASSPTGENTEAFF.

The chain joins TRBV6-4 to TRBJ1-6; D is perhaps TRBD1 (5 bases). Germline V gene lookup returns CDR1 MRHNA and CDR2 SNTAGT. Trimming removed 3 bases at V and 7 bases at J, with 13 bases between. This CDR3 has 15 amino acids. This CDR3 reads CASSDSSAGNSPLHF. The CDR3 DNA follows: TGTGCCAGCAGTGATAGCAGTGCAGGGAATTCACCCCTCCACTTT.

The CDR3 DNA follows: TGCAGTGCCAAAGATTCGGGGACCCAGTACTTC. This gives the protein CSAKDSGTQYF. V is TRBV20-1 and J is TRBJ2-5; D is undetermined. V gave up 6 bases and J gave up 7 bases, with 12 bases separating them. CDR3 length: 11 amino acids. Germline V gene sequence: CDR1 DFQATT, CDR2 SNEGSKA (reference sequence).

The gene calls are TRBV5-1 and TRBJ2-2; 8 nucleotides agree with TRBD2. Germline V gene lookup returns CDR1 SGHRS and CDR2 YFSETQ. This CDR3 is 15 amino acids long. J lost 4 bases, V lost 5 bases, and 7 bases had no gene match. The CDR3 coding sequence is TGCGCCAGCAGGACGACTAGCGCGATCACCGGGGAGCTGTTTTTT. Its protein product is CASRTTSAITGELFF.

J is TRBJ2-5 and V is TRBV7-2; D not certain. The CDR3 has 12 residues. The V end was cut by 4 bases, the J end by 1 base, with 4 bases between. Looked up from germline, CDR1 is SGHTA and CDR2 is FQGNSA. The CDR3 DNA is TGTGCCAGCAGCTCATTCCAAGAGACCCAGTACTTC. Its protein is CASSSFQETQYF.

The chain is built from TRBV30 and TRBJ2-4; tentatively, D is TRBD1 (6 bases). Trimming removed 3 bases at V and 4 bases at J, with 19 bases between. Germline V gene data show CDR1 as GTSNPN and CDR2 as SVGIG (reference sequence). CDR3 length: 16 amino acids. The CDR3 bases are TGTGCCTGGAGCTCCCCAGGGGCCTTCTCTAAAAACATTCAGTACTTC. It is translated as CAWSSPGAFSKNIQYF.

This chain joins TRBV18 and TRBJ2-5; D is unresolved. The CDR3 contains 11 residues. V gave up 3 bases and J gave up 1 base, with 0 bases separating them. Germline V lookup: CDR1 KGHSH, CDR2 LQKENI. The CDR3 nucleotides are TGTGCCAGCTCACCCCAAGAGACCCAGTACTTC. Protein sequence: CASSPQETQYF.

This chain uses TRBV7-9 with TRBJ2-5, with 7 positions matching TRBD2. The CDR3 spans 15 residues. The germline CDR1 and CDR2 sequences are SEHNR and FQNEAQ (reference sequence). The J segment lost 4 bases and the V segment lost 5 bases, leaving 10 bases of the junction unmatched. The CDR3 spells CASSRGPGRGETQYF. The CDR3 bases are TGTGCCAGCAGCCGAGGGCCGGGGAGGGGAGAGACCCAGTACTTC.

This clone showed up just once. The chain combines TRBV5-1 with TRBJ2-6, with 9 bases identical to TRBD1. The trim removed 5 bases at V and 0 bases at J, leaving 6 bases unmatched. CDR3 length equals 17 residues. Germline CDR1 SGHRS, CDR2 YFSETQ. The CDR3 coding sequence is TGCGCCAGCAGGGGACAGGGAGGGTCCTCTGGGGCCAACGTCCTGACTTTC. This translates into CASRGQGGSSGANVLTF. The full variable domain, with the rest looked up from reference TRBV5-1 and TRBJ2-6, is KAGVTQTPRYLIKTRGQQVTLSCSPISGHRSVSWYQQTPGQGLQFLFEYFSETQRNKGNFPGRFSGRQFSNSRSEMNVSTLELGDSALYLCASRGQGGSSGANVLTFGAGSRLTVL.

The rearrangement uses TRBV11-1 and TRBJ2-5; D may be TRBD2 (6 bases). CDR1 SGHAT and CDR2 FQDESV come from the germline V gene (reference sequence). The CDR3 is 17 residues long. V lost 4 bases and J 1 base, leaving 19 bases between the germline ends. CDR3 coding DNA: TGTGCCAGCAGCTATACTCGGGACTCCCGGTTCCAAGAGACCCAGTACTTC. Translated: CASSYTRDSRFQETQYF.

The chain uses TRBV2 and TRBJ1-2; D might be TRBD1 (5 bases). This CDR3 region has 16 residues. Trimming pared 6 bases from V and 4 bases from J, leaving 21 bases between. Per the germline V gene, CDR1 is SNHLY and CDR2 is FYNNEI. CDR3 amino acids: CASSTTGTGETYGYTF. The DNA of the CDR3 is TGTGCCAGCAGCACAACCGGGACCGGCGAGACCTATGGCTACACCTTC.

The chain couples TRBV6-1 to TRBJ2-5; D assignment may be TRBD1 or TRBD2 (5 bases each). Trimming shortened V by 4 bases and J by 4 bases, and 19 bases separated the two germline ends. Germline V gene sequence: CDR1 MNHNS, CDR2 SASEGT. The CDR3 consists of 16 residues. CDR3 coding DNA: TGTGCCAGCAGTGTGGGGGTTACCCGGGCAGGAGAGACCCAGTACTTC. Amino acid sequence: CASSVGVTRAGETQYF.

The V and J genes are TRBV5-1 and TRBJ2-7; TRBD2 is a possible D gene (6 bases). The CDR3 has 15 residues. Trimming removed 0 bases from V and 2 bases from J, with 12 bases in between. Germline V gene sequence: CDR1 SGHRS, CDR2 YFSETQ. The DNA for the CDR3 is TGCGCCAGCAGCTTGGTTGCGGGGCCGACCTACGAGCAGTACTTC. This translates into CASSLVAGPTYEQYF.

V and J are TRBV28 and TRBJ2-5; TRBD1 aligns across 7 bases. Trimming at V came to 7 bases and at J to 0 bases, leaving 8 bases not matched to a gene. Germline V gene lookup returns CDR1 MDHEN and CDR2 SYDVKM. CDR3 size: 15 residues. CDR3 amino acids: CASNYGTVYQETQYF. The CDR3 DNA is TGTGCCAGCAATTACGGGACAGTGTACCAAGAGACCCAGTACTTC.

CDR3 nucleotide sequence: TGCGCCAGCACCCCCAGGGGCGTCACCGGGGAGCTGTTTTTT. It is translated as CASTPRGVTGELFF. J is TRBJ2-2 and V is TRBV4-1, with D perhaps matching TRBD1 (6 bases). The germline CDR1 and CDR2 sequences are MGHRA and YSYEKL. The CDR3 runs to 14 residues. Trimming removed 7 bases at V and 4 bases at J, with 13 bases between.